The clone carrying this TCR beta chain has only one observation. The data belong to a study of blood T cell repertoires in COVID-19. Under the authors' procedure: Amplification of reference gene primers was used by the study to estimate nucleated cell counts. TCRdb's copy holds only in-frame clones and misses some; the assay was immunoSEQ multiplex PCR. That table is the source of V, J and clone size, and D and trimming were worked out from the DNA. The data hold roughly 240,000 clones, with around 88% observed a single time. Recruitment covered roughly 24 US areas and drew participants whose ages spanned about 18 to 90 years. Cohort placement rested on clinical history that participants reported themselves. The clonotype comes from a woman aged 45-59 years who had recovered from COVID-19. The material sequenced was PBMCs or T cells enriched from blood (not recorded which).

This CDR3 is CASSLVLAGTDTQYF. As DNA, the CDR3 is TGTGCCAGCAGCTTAGTACTAGCGGGCACAGATACGCAGTATTTT. The chain links TRBV7-9 to TRBJ2-3, with TRBD2 identical over 8 bases. Germline CDR1 SEHNR, CDR2 FQNEAQ (reference sequence). The CDR3 is made up of 15 amino acids. The V segment lost 1 base and the J segment 1 base; nucleotides outside the gene matches: 1. The full variable domain, completed using reference TRBV7-9 and TRBJ2-3, is DTGVSQNPRHKITKRGQNVTFRCDPISEHNRLYWYRQTLGQGPEFLTYFQNEAQLEKSRLLSDRFSAERPKGSFSTLEIQRTEQGDSAMYLCASSLVLAGTDTQYFGPGTRLTVL.